This T cell receptor beta chain is from a study of radiation and T cells in renal cell carcinoma. The study, taken as a whole, reports: Dominant CDR3 motifs were more common in irradiated tumors than controls. Tumor samples were small regions of approximately 1.1 g.

TCRdb keeps only in-frame clones here, not all; method: immunoSEQ multiplex PCR. The data show around 17,000 clones, with 50% to 65% seen just once and approximately 10% held by the top ten. V lost 4 bases and J 2 bases, leaving 11 bases between the germline ends. Germline V gene data show CDR1 as MDHEN and CDR2 as SYDVKM. The CDR3 sequence is 14 residues long. With regard to this clone: No antigen is known for it.

Noted treatment: treatment-naive control, cytoreductive nephrectomy. Control tumors came from treatment-naive patients without prior radiation. The sequences come from tumor tissue, collected from a patient whose treatment was nephrectomy without radiotherapy. The V gene is TRBV28, the J gene TRBJ1-2; D remains ambiguous. The source is a man aged 35-49 years with renal cell carcinoma. CDR3: CASSSDGMNYGYTF. The CDR3 coding sequence is TGTGCCAGCAGTTCGGACGGGATGAACTATGGCTACACCTTC.